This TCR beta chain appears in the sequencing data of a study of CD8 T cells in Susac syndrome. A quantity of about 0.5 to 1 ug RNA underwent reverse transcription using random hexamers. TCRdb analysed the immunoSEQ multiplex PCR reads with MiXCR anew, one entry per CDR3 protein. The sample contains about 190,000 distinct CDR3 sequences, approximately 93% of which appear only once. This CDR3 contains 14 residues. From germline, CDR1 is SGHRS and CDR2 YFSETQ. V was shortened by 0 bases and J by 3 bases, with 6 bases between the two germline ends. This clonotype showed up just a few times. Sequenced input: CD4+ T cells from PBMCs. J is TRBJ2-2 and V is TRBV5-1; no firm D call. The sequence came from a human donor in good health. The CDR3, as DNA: TGCGCCAGCAGCTTGGGGCAATACACCGGGGAGCTGTTTTTT. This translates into CASSLGQYTGELFF.